This T cell receptor beta chain stems from a study of early T cells in non-severe SARS-CoV-2 infection. In this sample, this clonotype turned up many times. CDR1 and CDR2 from the germline V gene are LGHNA and YSLEER. This CDR3 spans 16 amino acids. Trimming took 0 bases from V and 5 from J, leaving 17 bases between them. TCRdb reprocessed the 5' RACE reads with MiXCR, giving one entry per CDR3 protein. This table holds around 29,000 distinct CDR3 sequences, about 5.7% found once. The TCR comes from an adult who was a healthcare worker with PCR-confirmed SARS-CoV-2 infection or an uninfected control (not recorded which). The chain carries TRBV4-3 and TRBJ2-7; D may match TRBD1 or TRBD2 (6 bases each). Sequencing was performed on whole blood. CDR3 in amino acids: CASSQDRGLPAHEQYF. For the CDR3, the DNA is TGCGCCAGCAGCCAAGACCGGGGGCTCCCGGCGCACGAGCAGTACTTC.